These 26 T cell receptor beta chains came from one sample sequenced in a study of beta chain features in type 1 diabetes. For these TCRs, the target antigens are not known. Study-wide points: TCRB CDR3 length was moderately but significantly reduced in all four CD4+ subsets of Type 1 diabetes patients.

TCRB transcripts that were expressed got sequenced, as all of the isolated RNA had been reverse transcribed. Using immunoSEQ multiplex PCR, the repertoire was profiled, and TCRdb retains in-frame clones only, with some absent. The repertoire includes 150,000 to 200,000 clones, 50% to 70% of them detected once, and 0.08% to 0.095% sits in the top ten. The sample consisted of naive CD4+ T cells from blood. The receptor source for this set is a man aged 30-40 years with type 1 diabetes.

This clone was counted only a few times. The chain has TRBV6-1 and TRBJ2-7; no definite D call. V was shortened by 2 bases and J by 4 bases, with 6 bases between the two germline ends. Germline CDR1 and CDR2: MNHNS and SASEGT. CDR3 length equals 12 residues. Here the CDR3 reads CASSENTYEQYF. CDR3 DNA sequence: TGTGCCAGCAGTGAAAATACGTACGAGCAGTACTTC.

J is TRBJ2-7 and V is TRBV14; D possibly corresponds to TRBD1 (6 bases). CDR1 SGHDN and CDR2 FVKESK come from the germline V gene. Trimming took 4 bases from V and 6 from J, leaving 19 bases between them. The CDR3 runs 15 residues. The CDR3 protein is CASSPLLTQGGEQYF. In nucleotides, the CDR3 is TGTGCCAGCAGCCCGCTTCTGACACAGGGCGGCGAGCAGTACTTC.

The chain links TRBV5-6 to TRBJ1-2; TRBD1 is a possible D gene (5 bases). Germline-derived CDR1 and CDR2 are SGHDT and YYEEEE. The CDR3 contains 12 residues. V gave up 3 bases and J gave up 4 bases, with 7 bases separating them. Here the CDR3 reads CASSSGFYGYTF. DNA for the CDR3: TGTGCCAGCAGCTCAGGGTTCTATGGCTACACCTTC.

V and J are TRBV18 and TRBJ2-5; D is uncertain. There are 13 residues in the CDR3. Germline loops: CDR1 KGHSH, CDR2 LQKENI. Trimming left V 0 bases short and J 5 bases short, with 7 bases between. CDR3 nucleotide sequence: TGTGCCAGCTCACCACCGAATTCGGAGACCCAGTACTTC. It yields the protein CASSPPNSETQYF.

This chain uses TRBV6-5 with TRBJ1-2; D is perhaps TRBD1 (5 bases). V lost 2 bases and J 7 bases, leaving 11 bases between the germline ends. Germline CDR1 is MNHEY and CDR2 is SVGAGI. This CDR3 contains 13 residues. CDR3 residues: CASSYLGLGGYTF. The CDR3 nucleotides are TGTGCCAGCAGTTACCTGGGGCTTGGTGGCTACACCTTC.

On this clone: At the DNA level, this CDR3 is encoded by other sequences in the same sample as well. V usage is TRBV5-1 and J usage is TRBJ2-5; no clear D. V was clipped by 0 bases and J by 4 bases, with 7 bases between them. This CDR3 contains 13 residues. The germline CDR1 and CDR2 sequences are SGHRS and YFSETQ. In DNA form, the CDR3 reads TGCGCCAGCAGCTTGGGGTCGAGAGAGACCCAGTACTTC. Protein: CASSLGSRETQYF.

This clone was seen only a few times. V gene TRBV28 combines with J gene TRBJ2-6; D call uncertain. V dropped 3 bases and J dropped 4 bases, with 7 bases sitting between them. The CDR3 has 14 residues. Germline CDR1 is MDHEN and CDR2 is SYDVKM. The CDR3 coding sequence is TGTGCCAGCAGTTTCCCCTCCGGGGCCAACGTCCTGACTTTC. This encodes CASSFPSGANVLTF. The full variable domain, with the rest looked up from reference TRBV28 and TRBJ2-6, is DVKVTQSSRYLVKRTGEKVFLECVQDMDHENMFWYRQDPGLGLRLIYFSYDVKMKEKGDIPEGYSVSREKKERFSLILESASTNQTSMYLCASSFPSGANVLTFGAGSRLTVL.

V and J are TRBV5-1 and TRBJ2-1, with 7 positions matching TRBD1. V gave up 2 bases and J gave up 7 bases; unmatched junction bases: 12. The CDR3 totals 16 residues. From germline, CDR1 is SGHRS and CDR2 YFSETQ. CDR3 in amino acids: CASSFNRGSLINEQFF. The CDR3 bases are TGCGCCAGCAGCTTTAACAGGGGATCTTTGATTAATGAGCAGTTCTTC.

The CDR3 loop is CAWSLPGNQPQHF. The CDR3 DNA reads TGTGCCTGGAGTTTGCCGGGAAATCAGCCCCAGCATTTT. The chain carries TRBV30 and TRBJ1-5; D call uncertain. Looked up from germline, CDR1 is GTSNPN and CDR2 is SVGIG (reference sequence). Trimming took 2 bases from V and 4 from J, leaving 9 bases between them. CDR3 length: 13 residues.

This clone was counted only a few times. This chain uses TRBV10-3 with TRBJ2-1, with 9 bases identical to TRBD1. The germline V gene has CDR1 ENHRY and CDR2 SYGVKD. The junction had 9 bases not matched to a gene; V was cut back by 10 bases and J by 5 bases. The CDR3 sequence is 14 residues long. CDR3 in DNA: TGTGCCACGAATCCCGGGACAGGGAACAATGAGCAGTTCTTC. This sequence encodes CATNPGTGNNEQFF.

This rearrangement joins TRBV4-1 to TRBJ1-4, with D unclear. This CDR3 contains 14 residues. The germline V gene has CDR1 MGHRA and CDR2 YSYEKL. Deletions cut 4 bases from V and 1 base from J, with 7 bases between. CDR3 DNA: TGCGCCAGCAGCCGGGATCTAACTAATGAAAAACTGTTTTTT. It translates to CASSRDLTNEKLFF.

This clone was counted only a few times. This chain connects TRBV28 to TRBJ2-5; a possible D gene is TRBD2 (5 bases). V was shortened by 10 bases and J by 5 bases, with 14 bases between the two germline ends. The CDR3 is 12 amino acids. Looked up from germline, CDR1 is MDHEN and CDR2 is SYDVKM. CDR3 protein: CATTSGRETQYF. In DNA form, the CDR3 reads TGTGCCACTACATCGGGAAGGGAGACCCAGTACTTC.

As to this clone: The same CDR3 also results from other DNA sequences found in this sample. The chain recombines TRBV29-1 with TRBJ1-2; TRBD1 matches at 9 bases. After removal of 3 bases from V and 4 bases from J, the junction contained 3 bases not matched to a gene. CDR3 length: 13 amino acids. The V gene's germline CDR1 is SQVTM and CDR2 ANQGSEA. CDR3 region: CSVDPGQGYGYTF. As DNA, the CDR3 is TGCAGCGTTGATCCGGGACAGGGCTATGGCTACACCTTC.

The chain carries TRBV2 and TRBJ1-1; a possible D gene is TRBD1 (5 bases). The germline V gene has CDR1 SNHLY and CDR2 FYNNEI. V shed 2 bases and J shed 10 bases, with 17 bases lying between them. The CDR3 has 14 residues. The DNA of the CDR3 is TGTGCCAGCAGTGAACAATCCTCCGGGACCGGAGCTTTCTTT. Encoded protein: CASSEQSSGTGAFF.

The CDR3 sequence is CASSTQGTQETQYF. Written as DNA, the CDR3 is TGTGCCAGCAGTACACAGGGGACGCAAGAGACCCAGTACTTC. V and J are TRBV28 and TRBJ2-5, with 7 bases fitting TRBD1. The CDR3 is made up of 14 amino acids. J was trimmed by 2 bases and V by 5 bases; bases with no gene match: 5. Germline-derived CDR1 and CDR2 are MDHEN and SYDVKM. The full variable domain, rest sourced from reference TRBV28 and TRBJ2-5, is DVKVTQSSRYLVKRTGEKVFLECVQDMDHENMFWYRQDPGLGLRLIYFSYDVKMKEKGDIPEGYSVSREKKERFSLILESASTNQTSMYLCASSTQGTQETQYFGPGTRLLVL.

This clone has only one observation. The chain carries TRBV7-9 and TRBJ2-2, with D possibly being TRBD1 or TRBD2 (5 bases each). V gave up 8 bases and J gave up 2 bases, with 18 bases separating them. This CDR3 spans 16 amino acids. Germline V gives CDR1 SEHNR, CDR2 FQNEAQ (reference sequence). CDR3 in DNA: TGTGCCAGCCAAGTCACCGGGACGGTCAACACCGGGGAGCTGTTTTTT. Protein: CASQVTGTVNTGELFF.

The chain couples TRBV27 to TRBJ2-7; a weak D match, TRBD2 (6 bases). Per germline, CDR1 MNHEY and CDR2 SMNVEV (reference sequence). Trimming left V 5 bases short and J 3 bases short, with 8 bases between. CDR3 length: 12 amino acids. Written as DNA, the CDR3 is TGTGCCAGCAGTGGCGGGATCTACGAGCAGTACTTC. Protein sequence: CASSGGIYEQYF.

The genes are TRBV9 and TRBJ1-1; 8 nucleotides line up with TRBD1. V lost 0 bases and J lost 6; bases outside the gene matches: 10. Germline V gene sequence: CDR1 SGDLS, CDR2 YYNGEE. The CDR3 has 16 residues. The CDR3 DNA follows: TGTGCCAGCAGCGTAGATCCCGGACAGGGAAACCCTGAAGCTTTCTTT. This gives the protein CASSVDPGQGNPEAFF.

The chain couples TRBV30 to TRBJ2-7; TRBD2 agrees at 7 bases. Unmatched junction bases numbered 6, after V lost 4 bases and J lost 0 bases. This CDR3 has 14 amino acids. Looked up from germline, CDR1 is GTSNPN and CDR2 is SVGIG (reference sequence). CDR3 bases: TGTGCCTGGACCCGCTCGGGGGGCTCCTACGAGCAGTACTTC. Protein sequence: CAWTRSGGSYEQYF.

CDR3 region: CASGGYRQETQYF. CDR3 sequence (DNA): TGTGCCAGCGGAGGGTATAGGCAAGAGACCCAGTACTTC. The rearrangement links TRBV7-9 to TRBJ2-5; the D gene is possibly TRBD2 (6 bases). From germline, CDR1 is SEHNR and CDR2 FQNEAQ (reference sequence). This CDR3 spans 13 amino acids. V shed 8 bases and J shed 2 bases, with 12 bases lying between them.

This chain connects TRBV30 to TRBJ2-7; D possibly corresponds to TRBD2 (5 bases). V shed 2 bases and J shed 2 bases, with 10 bases lying between them. This CDR3 comprises 13 residues. Germline lookup yields CDR1 GTSNPN and CDR2 SVGIG (reference sequence). Here the CDR3 DNA reads TGTGCCTGGAGTAACAGCGGTCCCTACGAGCAGTACTTC. Protein: CAWSNSGPYEQYF.

The V and J genes are TRBV4-3 and TRBJ1-4; D not resolved. Germline V gene data show CDR1 as LGHNA and CDR2 as YSLEER. The CDR3 runs to 15 residues. V was clipped by 3 bases and J by 7 bases, with 15 bases between them. The DNA for the CDR3 is TGCGCCAGCAGCCAGCTGTGGGAAGGTGGTGAAAAACTGTTTTTT. Translated, it gives CASSQLWEGGEKLFF.

A few counts support this clone. V and J are TRBV2 and TRBJ2-5, with TRBD2 identical over 10 bases. Trimming at V came to 5 bases and at J to 5 bases, leaving 8 bases not matched to a gene. Per germline, CDR1 SNHLY and CDR2 FYNNEI. This CDR3 spans 15 amino acids. The CDR3 DNA sequence: TGTGCCAGCAGTCTAGCGGGGGTACGGTCGGAGACCCAGTACTTC. Amino acid sequence: CASSLAGVRSETQYF.

CDR3 sequence: CASSLPGNEQYF. As DNA, the CDR3 is TGTGCCAGCAGTTTACCGGGGAACGAGCAGTACTTC. V is TRBV28 and J is TRBJ2-7; perhaps TRBD2 as D (5 bases). The CDR3 is made up of 12 amino acids. The germline gives CDR1 MDHEN, CDR2 SYDVKM. V lost 2 bases, J lost 5 bases, and 7 bases lay in between.

The chain joins TRBV29-1 to TRBJ1-5; D is possibly TRBD1 (6 bases). CDR3 length equals 13 residues. V lost 2 bases and J lost 9, with 14 bases in between. The germline CDR1 and CDR2 sequences are SQVTM and ANQGSEA. CDR3 in amino acids: CSVETGSKGPQHF. CDR3 DNA: TGCAGCGTTGAAACAGGGAGTAAGGGGCCCCAGCATTTT.

The V gene is TRBV7-2, the J gene TRBJ2-7; no clear D. This CDR3 has 14 residues. CDR1 and CDR2 (germline): SGHTA, FQGNSA. V lost 2 bases to trimming and J lost 0 bases, with 8 bases between them. CDR3 loop: CASSLKGSSYEQYF. CDR3 nucleotides: TGTGCCAGCAGCTTAAAGGGAAGCTCCTACGAGCAGTACTTC.